Described below is a single T cell receptor (beta chain) sequence and its context. The sample comes from a study of blood T cell repertoires in COVID-19. In germline, CDR1 is SGHDT, CDR2 YYEEEE. The CDR3 totals 15 residues. The ends were cut back, 3 bases at V and 4 bases at J, with 11 bases in the middle. Using immunoSEQ multiplex PCR, the repertoire was profiled, and TCRdb retains in-frame clones only, with some absent. The sample holds roughly 100,000 clones; 82% are singletons and the top ten take approximately 20%. This sequence joins TRBV5-6 and TRBJ1-6; D not resolved. This TCR was recovered from an elderly man with acute or convalescent COVID-19. The sequencing input was peripheral blood. The DNA of the CDR3 is TGTGCCAGCAGCTCCCGTGGGAGTTATAATTCACCCCTCCACTTT. Protein sequence: CASSSRGSYNSPLHF.